Below, one T cell receptor (beta chain) is given with its context. Its antigen is not known. Reverse transcription of extracted RNA yielded cDNA, which provided the sequencing template. The assay was immunoSEQ multiplex PCR, and TCRdb's table has in-frame clones only and misses some. The table has 140,000 to 150,000 clones, 45% to 60% seen once. The data were taken from a study of CD8+ T cells in alopecia areata. In the study overall: Tofacitinib was taken orally by treated patients, and the dose was 5 to 10 mg twice daily. Whole-study findings and limits: Clonality in the scalp and expanded CD8+ clones ranked among the top 100 were significantly decreased by tofacitinib. While patients received tofacitinib, many expanded lesional clones remained present in scalp and blood.

V lost 2 bases, J lost 0 bases, and 5 bases lay in between. The CDR3 contains 14 residues. Germline CDR1 MGHDK, CDR2 SYGVNS. Treatment of the sample: oral pan-JAK inhibitor, 5-10 mg twice daily. Both peripheral blood and punch biopsies of lesional scalp skin were obtained from patients who had alopecia areata. The rearrangement uses TRBV25-1 and TRBJ1-5; D gene ambiguous. Sequencing was performed on CD8+ T cells sorted from blood, taken at week 4, from a patient treated with tofacitinib. The receptor comes from a human donor with alopecia areata. CDR3 loop: CASSEQNSNQPQHF. The CDR3, as DNA: TGTGCCAGCAGTGAACAGAATAGCAATCAGCCCCAGCATTTT.